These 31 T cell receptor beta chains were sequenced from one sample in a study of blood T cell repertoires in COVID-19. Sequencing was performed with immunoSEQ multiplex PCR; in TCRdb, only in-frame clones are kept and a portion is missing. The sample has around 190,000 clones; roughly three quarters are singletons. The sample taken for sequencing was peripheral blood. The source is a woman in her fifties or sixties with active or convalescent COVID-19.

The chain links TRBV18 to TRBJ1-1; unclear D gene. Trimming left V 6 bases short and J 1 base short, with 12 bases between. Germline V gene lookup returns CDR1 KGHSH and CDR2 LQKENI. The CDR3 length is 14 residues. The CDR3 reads CASSPNYRNTEAFF. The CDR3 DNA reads TGTGCCAGCTCGCCCAATTACAGGAACACTGAAGCTTTCTTT.

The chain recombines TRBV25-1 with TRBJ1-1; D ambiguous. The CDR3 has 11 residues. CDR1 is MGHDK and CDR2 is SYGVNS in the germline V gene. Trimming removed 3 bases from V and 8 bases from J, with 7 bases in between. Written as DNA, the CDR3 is TGTGCCAGCAGTGATCTTGTAGAAGCTTTCTTT. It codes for CASSDLVEAFF. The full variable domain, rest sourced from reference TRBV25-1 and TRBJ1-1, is EADIYQTPRYLVIGTGKKITLECSQTMGHDKMYWYQQDPGMELHLIHYSYGVNSTEKGDLSSESTVSRIRTEHFPLTLESARPSHTSQYLCASSDLVEAFFGQGTRLTVV.

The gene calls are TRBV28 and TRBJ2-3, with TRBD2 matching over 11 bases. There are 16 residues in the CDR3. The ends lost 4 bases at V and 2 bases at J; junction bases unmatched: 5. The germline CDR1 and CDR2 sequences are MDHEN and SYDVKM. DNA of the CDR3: TGTGCCAGCAGTTCCCAACTAGCGGGAGTCACAGATACGCAGTATTTT. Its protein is CASSSQLAGVTDTQYF.

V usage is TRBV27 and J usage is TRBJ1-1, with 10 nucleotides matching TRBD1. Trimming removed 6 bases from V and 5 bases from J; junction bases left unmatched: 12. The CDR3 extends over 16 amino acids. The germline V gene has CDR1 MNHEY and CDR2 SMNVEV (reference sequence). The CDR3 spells CASREGQGRTGTEAFF. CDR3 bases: TGTGCCAGCAGGGAGGGACAGGGGCGTACAGGGACTGAAGCTTTCTTT.

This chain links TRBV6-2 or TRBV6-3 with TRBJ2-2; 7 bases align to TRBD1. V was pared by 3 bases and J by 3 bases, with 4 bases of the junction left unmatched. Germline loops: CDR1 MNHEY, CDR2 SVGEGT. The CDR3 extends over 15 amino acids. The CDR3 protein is CASSYAQGDTGELFF. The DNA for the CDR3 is TGTGCCAGCAGTTATGCCCAGGGGGACACCGGGGAGCTGTTTTTT.

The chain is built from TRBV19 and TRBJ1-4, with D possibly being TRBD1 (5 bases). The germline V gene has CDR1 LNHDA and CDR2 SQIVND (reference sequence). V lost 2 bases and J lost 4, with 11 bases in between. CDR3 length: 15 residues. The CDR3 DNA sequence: TGTGCCAGTAGTATACGTCCGGGGGTTAATGAAAAACTGTTTTTT. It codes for CASSIRPGVNEKLFF.

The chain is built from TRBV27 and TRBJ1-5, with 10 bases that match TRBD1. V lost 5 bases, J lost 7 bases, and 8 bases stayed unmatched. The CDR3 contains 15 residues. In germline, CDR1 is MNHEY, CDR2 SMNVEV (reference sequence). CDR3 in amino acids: CASSQGTGVRQPQHF. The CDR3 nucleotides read TGTGCCAGCAGTCAAGGGACAGGGGTAAGGCAGCCCCAGCATTTT.

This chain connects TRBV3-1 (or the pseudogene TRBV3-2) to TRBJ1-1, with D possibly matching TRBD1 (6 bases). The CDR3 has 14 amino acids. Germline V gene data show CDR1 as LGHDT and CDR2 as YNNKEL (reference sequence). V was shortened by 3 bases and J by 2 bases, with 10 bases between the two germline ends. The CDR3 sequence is CASSQRTDNTEAFF. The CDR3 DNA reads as TGTGCCAGCAGCCAGAGGACAGACAACACTGAAGCTTTCTTT.

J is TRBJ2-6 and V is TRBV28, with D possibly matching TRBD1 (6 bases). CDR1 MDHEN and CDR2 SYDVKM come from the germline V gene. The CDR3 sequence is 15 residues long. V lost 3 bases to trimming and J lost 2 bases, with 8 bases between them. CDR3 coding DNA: TGTGCCAGCAGTTTGTACAGGGCTGGGGCCAACGTCCTGACTTTC. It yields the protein CASSLYRAGANVLTF.

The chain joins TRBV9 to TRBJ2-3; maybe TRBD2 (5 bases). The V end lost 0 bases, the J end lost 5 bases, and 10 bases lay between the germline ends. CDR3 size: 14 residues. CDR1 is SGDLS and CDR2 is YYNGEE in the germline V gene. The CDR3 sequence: CASSVGASQDTQYF. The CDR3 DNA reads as TGTGCCAGCAGCGTAGGCGCTAGCCAAGATACGCAGTATTTT.

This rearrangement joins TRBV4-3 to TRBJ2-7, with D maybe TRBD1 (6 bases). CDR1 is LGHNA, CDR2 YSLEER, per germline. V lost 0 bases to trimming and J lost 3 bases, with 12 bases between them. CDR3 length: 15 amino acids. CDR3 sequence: CASSQETRGGYEQYF. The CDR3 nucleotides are TGCGCCAGCAGCCAAGAAACCAGGGGCGGCTACGAGCAGTACTTC.

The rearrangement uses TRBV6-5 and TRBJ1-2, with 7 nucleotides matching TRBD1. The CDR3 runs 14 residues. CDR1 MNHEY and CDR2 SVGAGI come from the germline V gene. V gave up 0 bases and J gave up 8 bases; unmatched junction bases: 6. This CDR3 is CASSYSRTGGGYTF. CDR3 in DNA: TGTGCCAGCAGTTACTCACGGACAGGCGGCGGCTACACCTTC.

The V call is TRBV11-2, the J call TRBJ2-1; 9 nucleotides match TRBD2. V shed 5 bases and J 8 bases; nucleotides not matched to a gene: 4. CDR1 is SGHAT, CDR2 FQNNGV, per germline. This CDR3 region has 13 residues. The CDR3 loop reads CASSPGLAYEQFF. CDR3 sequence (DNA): TGTGCCAGCAGCCCGGGACTAGCATATGAGCAGTTCTTC.

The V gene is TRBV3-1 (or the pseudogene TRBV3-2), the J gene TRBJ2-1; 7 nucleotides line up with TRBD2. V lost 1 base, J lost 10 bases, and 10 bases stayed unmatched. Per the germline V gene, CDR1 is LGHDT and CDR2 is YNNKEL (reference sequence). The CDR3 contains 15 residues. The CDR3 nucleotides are TGTGCCAGCAGCCAAGGCCGGACTAGTTTCTGGGAGCAGTTCTTC. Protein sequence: CASSQGRTSFWEQFF.

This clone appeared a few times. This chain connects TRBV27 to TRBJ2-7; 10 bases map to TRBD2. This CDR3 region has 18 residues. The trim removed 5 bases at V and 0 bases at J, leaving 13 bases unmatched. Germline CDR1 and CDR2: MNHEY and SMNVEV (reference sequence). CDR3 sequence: CASSPAAGTSERSYEQYF. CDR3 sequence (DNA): TGTGCCAGCAGTCCCGCGGCCGGGACTAGCGAACGCTCCTACGAGCAGTACTTC.

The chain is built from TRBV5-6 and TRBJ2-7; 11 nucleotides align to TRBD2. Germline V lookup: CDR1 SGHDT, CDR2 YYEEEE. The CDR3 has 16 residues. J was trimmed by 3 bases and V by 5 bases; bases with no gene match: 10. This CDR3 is CASRIFSGTSGYEQYF. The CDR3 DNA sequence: TGTGCCAGCAGAATTTTTTCCGGGACTAGCGGCTACGAGCAGTACTTC.

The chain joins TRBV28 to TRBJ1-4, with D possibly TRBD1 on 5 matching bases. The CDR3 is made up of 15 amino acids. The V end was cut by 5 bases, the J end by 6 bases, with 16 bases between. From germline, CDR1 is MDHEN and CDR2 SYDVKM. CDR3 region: CASSPDIGGDEKLFF. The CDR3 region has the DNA TGTGCCAGCAGTCCCGATATCGGGGGGGATGAAAAACTGTTTTTT.

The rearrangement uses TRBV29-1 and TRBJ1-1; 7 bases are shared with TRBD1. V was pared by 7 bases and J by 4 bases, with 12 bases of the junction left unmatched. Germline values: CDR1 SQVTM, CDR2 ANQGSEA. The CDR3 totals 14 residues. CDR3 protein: CSARTQGGITEAFF. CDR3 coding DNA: TGCAGCGCCAGGACCCAGGGGGGAATCACTGAAGCTTTCTTT.

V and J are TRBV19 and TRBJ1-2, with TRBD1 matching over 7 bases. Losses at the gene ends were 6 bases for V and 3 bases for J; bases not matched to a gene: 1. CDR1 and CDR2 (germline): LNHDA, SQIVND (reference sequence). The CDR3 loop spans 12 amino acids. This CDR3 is CASRTGDYGYTF. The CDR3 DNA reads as TGTGCCAGTAGAACAGGGGACTATGGCTACACCTTC.

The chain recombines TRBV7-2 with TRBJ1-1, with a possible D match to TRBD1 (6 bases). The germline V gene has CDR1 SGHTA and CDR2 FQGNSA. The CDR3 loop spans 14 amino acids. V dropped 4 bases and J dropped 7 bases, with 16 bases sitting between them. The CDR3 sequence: CASSWDTQGSEAFF. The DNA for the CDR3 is TGTGCCAGCAGCTGGGACACCCAAGGGAGTGAAGCTTTCTTT.

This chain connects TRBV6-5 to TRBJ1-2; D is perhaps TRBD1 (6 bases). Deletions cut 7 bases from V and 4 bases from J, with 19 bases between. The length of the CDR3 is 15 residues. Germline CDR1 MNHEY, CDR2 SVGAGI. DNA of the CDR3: TGTGCCAGCATCGTAGGGGGACACCTATCCTATGGCTACACCTTC. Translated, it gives CASIVGGHLSYGYTF.

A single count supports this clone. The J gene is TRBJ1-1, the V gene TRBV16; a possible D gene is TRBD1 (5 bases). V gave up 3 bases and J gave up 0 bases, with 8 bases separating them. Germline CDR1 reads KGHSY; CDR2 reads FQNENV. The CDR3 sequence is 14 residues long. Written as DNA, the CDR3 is TGTGCCAGCAGCCAGACAGACCTGAACACTGAAGCTTTCTTT. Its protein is CASSQTDLNTEAFF.

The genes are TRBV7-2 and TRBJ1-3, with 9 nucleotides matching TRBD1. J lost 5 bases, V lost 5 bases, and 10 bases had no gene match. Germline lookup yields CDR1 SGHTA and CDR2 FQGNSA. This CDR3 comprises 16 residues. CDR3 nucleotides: TGTGCCAGCAGCCCCGCCGGGACAGGGAGGAGAAACACCATATATTTT. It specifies CASSPAGTGRRNTIYF.

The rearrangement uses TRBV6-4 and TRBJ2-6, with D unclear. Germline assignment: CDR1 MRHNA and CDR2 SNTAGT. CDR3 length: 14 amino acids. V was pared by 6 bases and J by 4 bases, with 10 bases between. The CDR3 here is CASSRVAGANVLTF. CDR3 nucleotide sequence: TGTGCCAGCAGCCGGGTCGCCGGGGCCAACGTCCTGACTTTC.

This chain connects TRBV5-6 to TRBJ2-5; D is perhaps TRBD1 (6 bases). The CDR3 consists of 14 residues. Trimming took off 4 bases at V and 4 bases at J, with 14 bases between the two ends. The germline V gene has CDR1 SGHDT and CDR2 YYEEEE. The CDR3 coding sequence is TGTGCCAGCAGCCCTACCCCAGGGGTAGAGACCCAGTACTTC. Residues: CASSPTPGVETQYF.

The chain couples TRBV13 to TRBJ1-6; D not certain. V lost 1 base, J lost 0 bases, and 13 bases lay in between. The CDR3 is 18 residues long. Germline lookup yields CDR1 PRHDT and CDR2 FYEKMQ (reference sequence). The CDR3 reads CASSLAGRSLSYNSPLHF. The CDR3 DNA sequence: TGTGCCAGCAGCTTAGCGGGTCGAAGTCTCTCCTATAATTCACCCCTCCACTTT.

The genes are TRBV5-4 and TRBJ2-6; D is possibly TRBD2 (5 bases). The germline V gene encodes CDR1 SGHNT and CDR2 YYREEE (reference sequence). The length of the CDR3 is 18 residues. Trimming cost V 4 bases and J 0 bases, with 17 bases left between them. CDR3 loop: CASSPKGEFASGANVLTF. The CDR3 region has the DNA TGTGCCAGCAGCCCTAAGGGAGAATTCGCCTCTGGGGCCAACGTCCTGACTTTC.

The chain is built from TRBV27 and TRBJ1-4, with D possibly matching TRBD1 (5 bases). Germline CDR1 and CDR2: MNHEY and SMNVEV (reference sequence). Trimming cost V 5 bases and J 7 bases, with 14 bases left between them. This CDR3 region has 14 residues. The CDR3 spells CASSPRSGIEKLFF. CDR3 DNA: TGTGCCAGCAGTCCCAGATCAGGGATTGAAAAACTGTTTTTT. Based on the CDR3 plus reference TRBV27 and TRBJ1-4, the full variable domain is EAQVTQNPRYLITVTGKKLTVTCSQNMNHEYMSWYRQDPGLGLRQIYYSMNVEVTDKGDVPEGYKVSRKEKRNFPLILESPSPNQTSLYFCASSPRSGIEKLFFGSGTQLSVL.

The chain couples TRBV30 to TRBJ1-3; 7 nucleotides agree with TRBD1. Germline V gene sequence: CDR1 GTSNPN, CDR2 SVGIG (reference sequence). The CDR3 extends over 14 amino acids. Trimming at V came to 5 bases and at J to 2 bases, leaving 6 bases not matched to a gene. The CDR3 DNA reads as TGTGCCTGGGGACAGGTAGTCCCTGGAAACACCATATATTTT. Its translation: CAWGQVVPGNTIYF.

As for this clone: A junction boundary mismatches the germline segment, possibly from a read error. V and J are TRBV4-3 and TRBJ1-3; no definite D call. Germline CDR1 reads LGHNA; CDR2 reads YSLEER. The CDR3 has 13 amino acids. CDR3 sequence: CASSQEFGKIEDF. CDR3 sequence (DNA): TGCGCCAGCAGCCAAGAATTTGGCAAAATAGAGGATTTT.

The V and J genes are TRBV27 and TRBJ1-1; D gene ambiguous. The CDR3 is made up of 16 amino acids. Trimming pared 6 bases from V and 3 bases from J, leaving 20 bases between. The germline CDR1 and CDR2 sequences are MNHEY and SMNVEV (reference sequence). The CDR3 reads CASSPEGGRADTEAFF. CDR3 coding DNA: TGTGCCAGCAGCCCTGAAGGAGGGCGGGCGGACACTGAAGCTTTCTTT.